Listed here are 26 T cell receptor beta chains from one sample, sequenced in a study of PD-L1 blockade in urothelial cancer. Some clones are missing from TCRdb's copy, which holds only in-frame ones; the method was immunoSEQ multiplex PCR. The table lists 100,000 or so clones, over 80% of them singletons. Sequencing used PBMCs, obtained around atezolizumab (anti-PD-L1) treatment. The receptors were gathered from an elderly woman with urothelial cancer.

The V gene is TRBV14, the J gene TRBJ1-2; D uncertain. Germline loops: CDR1 SGHDN, CDR2 FVKESK. The CDR3 covers 12 residues. The germline V and J ends were trimmed by 3 bases and 7 bases, with 9 bases remaining between them. CDR3 coding DNA: TGTGCCAGCAGCCAGGGAGTAGGTGGCTACACCTTC. Its translation is CASSQGVGGYTF. The full variable domain, its missing parts supplied by reference TRBV14 and TRBJ1-2, is EAGVTQFPSHSVIEKGQTVTLRCDPISGHDNLYWYRRVMGKEIKFLLHFVKESKQDESGMPNNRFLAERTGGTYSTLKVQPAELEDSGVYFCASSQGVGGYTFGSGTRLTVV.

This sequence joins TRBV5-1 and TRBJ2-1; 10 nucleotides line up with TRBD2. The CDR3 covers 15 residues. In germline, CDR1 is SGHRS, CDR2 YFSETQ. With V trimmed by 0 bases and J by 7 bases, 4 bases remained unmatched. The CDR3 is CASSLGASGSNEQFF. The DNA of the CDR3 is TGCGCCAGCAGCTTGGGGGCTAGCGGGAGTAATGAGCAGTTCTTC.

The chain has TRBV7-6 and TRBJ1-5; 8 bases match TRBD1. In germline, CDR1 is SGHVS, CDR2 FNYEAQ. This CDR3 contains 14 residues. The J segment lost 7 bases and the V segment lost 4 bases, leaving 6 bases of the junction unmatched. CDR3 DNA: TGTGCCAGCAGCTCCGGACAGGGTGGGCAGCCCCAGCATTTT. This translates into CASSSGQGGQPQHF.

This chain connects TRBV6-1 to TRBJ1-2; 8 bases are a match to TRBD1. CDR3 length equals 15 residues. CDR1 is MNHNS and CDR2 is SASEGT in the germline V gene. V shed 11 bases and J 4 bases; nucleotides not matched to a gene: 15. For the CDR3, the DNA is TGTGCCTCACGACAGGGGTCAGTACTAGGCTATGGCTACACCTTC. Protein sequence: CASRQGSVLGYGYTF.

V usage is TRBV5-1 and J usage is TRBJ1-3; D unclear. From germline, CDR1 is SGHRS and CDR2 YFSETQ. V lost 4 bases to trimming and J lost 3 bases, with 8 bases between them. The length of the CDR3 is 13 residues. CDR3 residues: CASSEEGGNTIYF. The CDR3 DNA sequence: TGCGCCAGCAGCGAAGAGGGTGGAAACACCATATATTTT.

A single count supports this clone. This sequence joins TRBV10-3 and TRBJ1-1; D uncertain. The CDR3 sequence is 13 residues long. Trimming removed 4 bases at V and 3 bases at J, with 9 bases between. Germline CDR1 reads ENHRY; CDR2 reads SYGVKD. DNA of the CDR3: TGTGCCATCAGTGGAGGCCCGGACACTGAAGCTTTCTTT. Translating it yields CAISGGPDTEAFF.

The chain joins TRBV27 to TRBJ1-5, with TRBD1 identical over 11 bases. The CDR3 consists of 15 residues. The junction had 3 bases not matched to a gene; V was cut back by 4 bases and J by 4 bases. Per germline, CDR1 MNHEY and CDR2 SMNVEV (reference sequence). CDR3 residues: CASSSGDRGNQPQHF. CDR3 nucleotide sequence: TGTGCCAGCAGTTCCGGGGACAGGGGGAATCAGCCCCAGCATTTT.

The chain links TRBV27 to TRBJ1-4; TRBD1 is a possible D gene (6 bases). The V and J ends lost 4 bases and 13 bases respectively, with 19 bases between them. The CDR3 totals 14 residues. CDR1 is MNHEY, CDR2 SMNVEV, per germline (reference sequence). This chain's CDR3 is CASSSRTLGGALFF. Here the CDR3 DNA reads TGTGCCAGCAGTTCCCGGACTCTGGGGGGGGCACTGTTTTTT.

The V and J genes are TRBV13 and TRBJ2-7; D gene ambiguous. V was cut by 2 bases and J by 5 bases, with 10 bases left in between. Germline V gives CDR1 PRHDT, CDR2 FYEKMQ (reference sequence). The length of the CDR3 is 13 residues. CDR3 nucleotide sequence: TGTGCCAGCAGCTTACGCCTAGTAGACGAGCAGTACTTC. This codes for CASSLRLVDEQYF.

The genes are TRBV7-9 and TRBJ2-2; D is possibly TRBD2 (6 bases). The germline V and J ends were trimmed by 3 bases and 4 bases, with 9 bases remaining between them. The germline V gene encodes CDR1 SEHNR and CDR2 FQNEAQ (reference sequence). The CDR3 spans 14 residues. The CDR3 nucleotides read TGTGCCAGCAGCTTCGGGGGTATCACCGGGGAGCTGTTTTTT. It is translated as CASSFGGITGELFF.

This clone appeared a single time. V gene TRBV19 combines with J gene TRBJ2-1; TRBD2 aligns across 14 bases. Looked up from germline, CDR1 is LNHDA and CDR2 is SQIVND (reference sequence). V lost 3 bases to trimming and J lost 12 bases; unmatched junction nucleotides: 10. The CDR3 sequence is 16 residues long. The CDR3, as DNA: TGTGCCAGTAGTATTGTAGGGACTAGCGGGGGAGGGGGGCAGTTCTTC. Translation gives CASSIVGTSGGGGQFF.

The CDR3 nucleotides read TGTGCCAGCAGCAAGACAGTGAACACTGAAGCTTTCTTT. This gives the protein CASSKTVNTEAFF. The chain recombines TRBV7-3 with TRBJ1-1; possible D gene TRBD1, 5 bases. Looked up from germline, CDR1 is SGHTA and CDR2 is FQGTGA. V lost 5 bases to trimming and J lost 0 bases, with 7 bases between them. This CDR3 has 13 amino acids.

The chain couples TRBV5-5 to TRBJ2-7; the D gene is possibly TRBD1 (6 bases). Per the germline V gene, CDR1 is SGHKS and CDR2 is YYEKEE (reference sequence). This CDR3 is 17 amino acids long. Trimming pared 4 bases from V and 3 bases from J, leaving 23 bases between. CDR3 in amino acids: CASSGFGQFVRDYEQYF. CDR3 DNA sequence: TGTGCCAGCAGCGGATTTGGACAGTTTGTTCGAGACTACGAGCAGTACTTC.

The chain uses TRBV28 and TRBJ2-1, with D tentatively TRBD1 (5 bases). V was shortened by 5 bases and J by 3 bases, with 17 bases between the two germline ends. Germline CDR1 MDHEN, CDR2 SYDVKM. The length of the CDR3 is 16 residues. DNA of the CDR3: TGTGCCAGCAGTGGTCGGCAGGGCAAAGGCTACAATGAGCAGTTCTTC. This encodes CASSGRQGKGYNEQFF.

This rearrangement joins TRBV5-5 to TRBJ2-1; D is unclear. Trimming stripped 2 bases from V and 7 bases from J, with 7 bases between. Germline V gene sequence: CDR1 SGHKS, CDR2 YYEKEE (reference sequence). The CDR3 contains 12 residues. CDR3 protein: CASSLSVNEQFF. The CDR3 nucleotides read TGTGCCAGCAGCTTAAGCGTGAATGAGCAGTTCTTC. The whole variable domain, filled in from reference TRBV5-5 and TRBJ2-1, reads DAGVTQSPTHLIKTRGQQVTLRCSPISGHKSVSWYQQVLGQGPQFIFQYYEKEERGRGNFPDRFSARQFPNYSSELNVNALLLGDSALYLCASSLSVNEQFFGPGTRLTVL.

V usage is TRBV18 and J usage is TRBJ1-1; possibly TRBD1 for D (5 bases). V was clipped by 2 bases and J by 4 bases, with 17 bases between them. The CDR3 covers 16 residues. Per germline, CDR1 KGHSH and CDR2 LQKENI. CDR3 DNA sequence: TGTGCCAGCTCACCAGGTGTCGCCAGGGTTCTCACTGAAGCTTTCTTT. As protein: CASSPGVARVLTEAFF.

The gene calls are TRBV11-2 and TRBJ2-7; D ambiguous. V lost 4 bases and J 0 bases, leaving 10 bases between the germline ends. This CDR3 has 14 amino acids. CDR1 is SGHAT and CDR2 is FQNNGV in the germline V gene. The CDR3 DNA reads as TGTGCCAGCAGCTCGTCAGATATCTCCTACGAGCAGTACTTC. Protein product: CASSSSDISYEQYF.

The table lists this clone with a count of one. CDR3 sequence (DNA): TGCGCCAGCAGCTTGGGTGGTAGTGCTAACTATGGCTACACCTTC. As protein: CASSLGGSANYGYTF. V and J are TRBV5-1 and TRBJ1-2; D is unclear. The CDR3 loop spans 15 amino acids. Germline-derived CDR1 and CDR2 are SGHRS and YFSETQ. V lost 0 bases, J lost 0 bases, and 9 bases lay in between.

This chain uses TRBV5-1 with TRBJ1-5; 11 nucleotides agree with TRBD1. CDR3 size: 15 residues. J was trimmed by 3 bases and V by 3 bases; bases with no gene match: 2. Germline V CDR1 and CDR2: SGHRS, YFSETQ. The CDR3 loop is CASSWTGGANQPQHF. The CDR3 DNA reads as TGCGCCAGCAGCTGGACAGGGGGCGCCAATCAGCCCCAGCATTTT.

The chain recombines TRBV5-1 with TRBJ2-7, with a weak D call TRBD1 (6 bases). Trimming pared 1 base from V and 1 base from J, leaving 9 bases between. This CDR3 has 14 residues. The germline CDR1 and CDR2 sequences are SGHRS and YFSETQ. In DNA, the CDR3 is TGCGCCAGCAGCTTGAACAGGGCGTCCTACGAGCAGTACTTC. Its translation: CASSLNRASYEQYF. The full variable domain, with the rest looked up from reference TRBV5-1 and TRBJ2-7, is KAGVTQTPRYLIKTRGQQVTLSCSPISGHRSVSWYQQTPGQGLQFLFEYFSETQRNKGNFPGRFSGRQFSNSRSEMNVSTLELGDSALYLCASSLNRASYEQYFGPGTRLTVT.

V gene TRBV2 combines with J gene TRBJ1-5; 10 nucleotides agree with TRBD1. The CDR3 sequence is 14 residues long. J was trimmed by 9 bases and V by 7 bases; bases with no gene match: 9. In germline, CDR1 is SNHLY, CDR2 FYNNEI. Here the CDR3 reads CASNRDRGLWPQHF. The CDR3 DNA follows: TGTGCCAGCAACCGGGACAGGGGACTCTGGCCCCAGCATTTT.

The V gene is TRBV9, the J gene TRBJ2-7, with 10 bases lining up with TRBD1. The germline V gene encodes CDR1 SGDLS and CDR2 YYNGEE. There are 15 residues in the CDR3. Trimming cost V 0 bases and J 5 bases; bases outside gene matches: 5. The CDR3 bases are TGTGCCAGCAGCGTAGGGACAGGGGGTGGCCACGAGCAGTACTTC. Protein sequence: CASSVGTGGGHEQYF.

The chain has TRBV5-5 and TRBJ2-7; no clear D. The CDR3 covers 11 residues. V was pared by 4 bases and J by 4 bases, with 6 bases between. Germline V gene sequence: CDR1 SGHKS, CDR2 YYEKEE (reference sequence). The CDR3 protein is CASSATYEQYF. The CDR3 bases are TGTGCCAGCAGCGCTACTTACGAGCAGTACTTC.

This chain uses TRBV7-8 with TRBJ2-7; 9 nucleotides match TRBD1. V was pared by 5 bases and J by 5 bases, with 10 bases of the junction left unmatched. Germline V gene data show CDR1 as SGHVS and CDR2 as FQNEAQ. The length of the CDR3 is 15 residues. For the CDR3, the DNA is TGTGCCAGCAGCCGCGACAGGGGGTTTTCTGACGAGCAGTACTTC. Translation: CASSRDRGFSDEQYF.

J is TRBJ1-2 and V is TRBV5-4; D unresolved. Per the germline V gene, CDR1 is SGHNT and CDR2 is YYREEE (reference sequence). This CDR3 is built from 15 residues. The V end was cut by 4 bases, the J end by 2 bases, with 15 bases between. CDR3: CASSPGRVRNYGYTF. In DNA, the CDR3 is TGTGCCAGCAGCCCCGGCCGGGTGCGAAACTATGGCTACACCTTC.

The rearrangement links TRBV29-1 to TRBJ2-3; 8 bases agree with TRBD1. This CDR3 has 15 amino acids. The V gene's germline CDR1 is SQVTM and CDR2 ANQGSEA. Germline trimming cut 8 bases from V and 1 base from J; bases unmatched to any gene: 11. The CDR3 is CSTSVPDRGTDTQYF. The CDR3 region has the DNA TGCAGCACTTCAGTACCGGACAGGGGCACAGATACGCAGTATTTT.